A single sample gave rise to the 10 T cell receptor beta chains below, sequenced in a study of T cell responses to AZD1222 COVID-19 vaccine (dated by TCRdb to 2020 to 2023). Preparation of the library involved the immunoSEQ multiplex PCR assay. Not all clones reach the TCRdb copy of this immuneACCESS table, which keeps in-frame sequences only. Checked studies attribute under half of the gap to unresolved V genes and leave the rest unexplained. The sample includes some 160,000 clones, with 93% observed a single time. Of the sample, over 0.8% is held by the ten largest clones. The time point label corresponds to: baseline before first vaccination. Sequenced material: peripheral blood, taken on day 0 of AZD1222 vaccination. These receptors were obtained from an adult in good health.

The chain combines TRBV18 with TRBJ1-2; TRBD1 matches at 12 bases. J was trimmed by 2 bases and V by 0 bases; bases with no gene match: 7. The CDR3 totals 18 residues. Germline lookup yields CDR1 KGHSH and CDR2 LQKENI. CDR3 sequence reads: CASSPPGTGGESNYGYTF. Here the CDR3 DNA reads TGTGCCAGCTCACCACCGGGGACAGGGGGCGAATCGAACTATGGCTACACCTTC.

The chain uses TRBV7-8 and TRBJ1-4; D call uncertain. CDR3 length equals 15 residues. Trimming pared 5 bases from V and 1 base from J, leaving 11 bases between. Germline V CDR1 and CDR2: SGHVS, FQNEAQ. In DNA, the CDR3 is TGTGCCAGCAGCCTTTTTGAAAGAACTAATGAAAAACTGTTTTTT. Amino acid sequence: CASSLFERTNEKLFF.

The chain links TRBV19 to TRBJ1-5; the D gene is possibly TRBD1 (6 bases). This CDR3 is 14 amino acids long. The V end was cut by 7 bases, the J end by 0 bases, with 10 bases between. Germline-derived CDR1 and CDR2 are LNHDA and SQIVND (reference sequence). The CDR3 reads CASTAGVSNQPQHF. In DNA, the CDR3 is TGTGCCAGTACCGCAGGGGTTAGCAATCAGCCCCAGCATTTT.

The chain recombines TRBV27 with TRBJ1-3; TRBD1 aligns across 8 bases. Germline V gene sequence: CDR1 MNHEY, CDR2 SMNVEV (reference sequence). V was pared by 7 bases and J by 5 bases, with 10 bases of the junction left unmatched. The CDR3 is 15 residues long. CDR3 nucleotides: TGTGCCAGCACACCCCTGACAGGGGATAGAAACACCATATATTTT. It codes for CASTPLTGDRNTIYF.

The V and J genes are TRBV3-1 (or the pseudogene TRBV3-2) and TRBJ1-6; no clear D gene. V was cut by 3 bases and J by 13 bases, with 16 bases left in between. Per the germline V gene, CDR1 is LGHDT and CDR2 is YNNKEL (reference sequence). The CDR3 length is 14 residues. The CDR3 spells CASSQAPPRLPLHF. In nucleotides, the CDR3 is TGTGCCAGCAGCCAGGCCCCCCCACGTCTTCCCCTCCACTTT.

The rearrangement joins TRBV18 to TRBJ1-4; 8 nucleotides match TRBD1. The CDR3 covers 15 residues. Trimming removed 2 bases from V and 8 bases from J; junction bases left unmatched: 7. Germline V gene data show CDR1 as KGHSH and CDR2 as LQKENI. The CDR3 sequence is CASSPTRGQGEKLFF. CDR3 DNA sequence: TGTGCCAGCTCACCAACCAGGGGGCAAGGGGAAAAACTGTTTTTT.

This chain uses TRBV19 with TRBJ1-4; D call uncertain. V was trimmed by 5 bases and J by 0 bases, leaving 13 bases between them. Germline lookup yields CDR1 LNHDA and CDR2 SQIVND (reference sequence). The CDR3 sequence is 16 residues long. The CDR3 reads CASSLFKSATNEKLFF. The CDR3 DNA reads TGTGCCAGTAGTTTATTCAAGAGTGCAACTAATGAAAAACTGTTTTTT.

The J gene is TRBJ1-2, the V gene TRBV4-1; D is unresolved. The CDR3 covers 14 residues. Germline V gene lookup returns CDR1 MGHRA and CDR2 YSYEKL. V was clipped by 0 bases and J by 2 bases, with 7 bases between them. CDR3 residues: CASSQDVWNYGYTF. CDR3 nucleotide sequence: TGCGCCAGCAGCCAAGATGTCTGGAACTATGGCTACACCTTC.

The chain is built from TRBV12-3 or TRBV12-4 and TRBJ1-6; the D is unclear. Trimming took 3 bases from V and 14 from J, leaving 11 bases between them. The CDR3 is 12 amino acids. CDR3 sequence reads: CASSFGHGALHF. The DNA of the CDR3 is TGTGCCAGCAGTTTTGGCCACGGAGCCCTCCACTTT.

The chain is built from TRBV6-1 and TRBJ1-2; D might be TRBD1 (5 bases). V lost 5 bases to trimming and J lost 4 bases, with 14 bases between them. Germline V gene sequence: CDR1 MNHNS, CDR2 SASEGT. The CDR3 contains 14 residues. The CDR3 protein is CASSPGGGIYGYTF. CDR3 nucleotides: TGTGCCAGCAGTCCCGGGGGAGGCATCTATGGCTACACCTTC.